The 9 T cell receptor beta chains listed next were all sequenced from one sample in a study of cytomegalovirus exposure and HLA in healthy donors. Researchers ran the PCR with 60 Vbeta and 13 Jbeta primers. Sequencing was performed with immunoSEQ multiplex PCR; in TCRdb, only in-frame clones are kept and a portion is missing. In the table there are more than 85,000 clones, 79% of which are singletons. Source material: PBMCs. The receptors were sampled from a female donor in good health and CMV-seropositive.

V is TRBV6-1 and J is TRBJ2-7, with D unresolved. This CDR3 is built from 14 residues. V lost 6 bases and J 2 bases, leaving 14 bases between the germline ends. Germline loops: CDR1 MNHNS, CDR2 SASEGT. CDR3 in amino acids: CASSLEWSAYEQYF. CDR3 coding DNA: TGTGCCAGCAGCCTTGAGTGGTCCGCCTACGAGCAGTACTTC.

The CDR3 bases are TGTGCCAGCTCACCGGTACAGGCCAGCTCCTACGAGCAGTACTTC. This translates into CASSPVQASSYEQYF. The chain has TRBV18 and TRBJ2-7, with D perhaps matching TRBD1 (5 bases). In germline, CDR1 is KGHSH, CDR2 LQKENI. Trimming cost V 3 bases and J 0 bases, with 12 bases left between them. The CDR3 extends over 15 amino acids.

This clone has only one observation. This chain connects TRBV2 to TRBJ1-2; no reliable D call. Trimming left V 4 bases short and J 1 base short, with 7 bases between. The CDR3 loop spans 13 amino acids. CDR1 and CDR2 (germline): SNHLY, FYNNEI. Written as DNA, the CDR3 is TGTGCCAGCAGTGGCGGGGTTAACTATGGCTACACCTTC. Translating it yields CASSGGVNYGYTF.

The chain carries TRBV4-2 and TRBJ1-3; a possible D gene is TRBD1 (5 bases). The germline gives CDR1 LGHNA, CDR2 YNFKEQ. V gave up 3 bases and J gave up 0 bases, with 12 bases separating them. The CDR3 loop spans 16 amino acids. The CDR3 DNA is TGTGCCAGCAGCCAGGGACTTGGGGGCTCTGGAAACACCATATATTTT. Translation: CASSQGLGGSGNTIYF.

The chain employs TRBV11-2 and TRBJ2-5; 10 nucleotides line up with TRBD2. The CDR3 runs 14 residues. Losses at the gene ends were 4 bases for V and 5 bases for J; bases not matched to a gene: 4. Germline V gene lookup returns CDR1 SGHAT and CDR2 FQNNGV. CDR3 bases: TGTGCCAGCAGCTCCTCTAGCGGGGGTGAGACCCAGTACTTC. Its translation is CASSSSSGGETQYF.

The CDR3 region has the DNA TGTGCCAGCAGACCGGGACAGGGATATAATTCACCCCTCCACTTT. Encoded protein: CASRPGQGYNSPLHF. The chain recombines TRBV6-1 with TRBJ1-6, with 9 nucleotides matching TRBD1. The CDR3 runs to 15 residues. Germline V lookup: CDR1 MNHNS, CDR2 SASEGT. V lost 6 bases, J lost 4 bases, and 4 bases stayed unmatched.

The chain combines TRBV5-4 with TRBJ1-1; TRBD1 might be the D (6 bases). The CDR3 totals 18 residues. The V and J ends lost 3 bases and 1 base respectively, with 22 bases between them. Per the germline V gene, CDR1 is SGHNT and CDR2 is YYREEE (reference sequence). DNA for the CDR3: TGTGCCAGCAGCTCCGAACTCCACCGGACAGTACCGAACACTGAAGCTTTCTTT. Its translation is CASSSELHRTVPNTEAFF.

The genes are TRBV6-1 and TRBJ1-1; no reliable D call. CDR3 length: 11 residues. Looked up from germline, CDR1 is MNHNS and CDR2 is SASEGT. The germline V and J ends were trimmed by 4 bases and 4 bases, with 4 bases remaining between them. The CDR3 DNA sequence: TGTGCCAGCAGTGTAGTCACTGAAGCTTTCTTT. Its translation is CASSVVTEAFF.

The chain recombines TRBV19 with TRBJ1-1, with D maybe TRBD1 (5 bases). This CDR3 contains 13 residues. V dropped 6 bases and J dropped 5 bases, with 13 bases sitting between them. Germline V gene sequence: CDR1 LNHDA, CDR2 SQIVND (reference sequence). The CDR3: CASSPQGETEAFF. CDR3 bases: TGTGCCAGTAGCCCCCAAGGGGAAACTGAAGCTTTCTTT.